This TCR beta chain was documented in a study of blood T cell repertoires in COVID-19 (dated by TCRdb to 2020 to 2021). General notes on the study: Collaborator samples came from the United States, Italy and Spain and covered acute and convalescent phases of COVID-19. The material from the prospective study consisted of cDNA or gDNA derived from T cells, B-cell-depleted T cells, or PBMCs. Subjects who had been exposed to COVID-19, were actively infected with it, or had recovered from it provided the deeply sampled blood TCRbeta repertoires that made up the dataset. The repertoires were made available in a free public database intended to serve as a resource for research on the immune response to SARS-CoV-2. The samples were drawn from two sources: the first 160 participants of the ongoing ImmuneRACE study, and 950 to 1,500 subjects contributed by 6 global collaborators. Sample metadata almost always included a de-identified subject ID, COVID-19 status, age in years and sex. HLA class I and class II types, where available, came from metadata supplied by the sample provider rather than from assay-based typing. Broader findings and caveats from the paper: The quantity of clinical and demographic metadata differed by source and by participant and was supplied without curation.

Trimming takes 1 base off V and 5 bases off J; junction bases not matched to a gene: 7. The CDR3 spans 16 residues, from the cysteine through the phenylalanine. Only CDR3 DNA is held: 48 bases, read in frame from base 1. The germline V gene (reference sequence) provides CDR1 SGHNT and CDR2 YYREEE. For this clone: The target of this receptor is not known. The record has no base qualities; no much larger clone is one base away.

The collaborating institutions used their own protocols to collect whole blood in K2EDTA tubes. Collaborator samples were shipped for TCRbeta analysis as frozen whole blood, isolated PBMCs, or DNA extracted from either sample type. The immunoSEQ Assay, a bias-controlled multiplex PCR, was used to amplify TCRbeta CDR3 regions from genomic DNA. Per the original workflow: The number of nucleated cells in each sample was estimated from the amplification of reference gene primers within the assay. To quantify the absolute abundance of each unique TCRbeta CDR3 rearrangement, sequence reads were collapsed and filtered. Productive Simpson clonality was computed per sample as the square root of Simpson's diversity index over productive rearrangements. In its TCRdb copy, this immuneACCESS table keeps in-frame sequences only and misses some clones. Where compared with another copy, unresolved V genes explain less than half of these, and the others have no known cause. V and J calls plus clone size are reproduced from that table; the DNA served to infer D and trimming. The sample profile shows more than 95,000 clones; over 75% of them were found once. The ten largest clones capture just over 6.5% of the sample.

The chain uses TRBV5-4 and TRBJ2-2; 8 nucleotides in the junction match TRBD1. Sequencing was done on a sample of peripheral blood. This sequence was found in a man older than 75 with active or convalescent COVID-19. For the CDR3, the sequence is CASSLSRTGLTGELFF. The nucleotide sequence reads as follows: TGTGCCAGCAGCTTGAGTCGGACAGGGTTAACCGGGGAGCTGTTTTTT.